This is a list of T cell receptor beta chains from one sample in a study of T-cell reconstitution after alpha-beta-depleted transplantation in children. One entry per CDR3 protein results from TCRdb running MiXCR on the PCR reads. The data contain 600,000 to 800,000 distinct CDR3 sequences, 10% to 15% of them seen just once; the ten biggest clones take up 0.79%. The starting material was PBMCs, obtained before TCRalphabeta/CD19-depleted stem cell transplant. The receptors originated from a girl aged 2 to 10 with congenital amegakaryocytic thrombocytopenia, due to receive a stem cell transplant. Each CDR3 is given with its conserved first and last residue. The order of the fields is D gene, V gene, J gene, clone size, CDR3 protein, CDR3 DNA. A D gene is named only where the DNA matches it firmly. For some rows the clone size is stated as once, few or many, or as a class when expanded; others skip it.

>NA|TRBV5-6|TRBJ2-6|few
CASDNSGANVLTF
TGTGCCAGCGACAACTCTGGGGCCAACGTCCTGACTTTC
>NA|TRBV12-3/TRBV12-4|TRBJ2-5|many
CASSQLGRETQYF
TGTGCCAGCAGTCAACTAGGACGAGAGACCCAGTACTTC
>NA|TRBV29-1|TRBJ2-5|NA
CSVELVTQYF
TGCAGCGTTGAGCTTGTGACCCAGTACTTC
>TRBD1|TRBV12-3/TRBV12-4|TRBJ1-2|NA
CASSLTGRGLYGYTF
TGTGCCAGCAGCCTCACAGGGAGGGGGCTCTATGGCTACACCTTC
>NA|TRBV29-1|TRBJ2-4|many
CSVVKNIQYF
TGCAGCGTTGTCAAAAACATTCAGTACTTC
>NA|TRBV11-1|TRBJ1-2|NA
CASSPNLSSGRQDYGYTF
TGTGCCAGCAGCCCTAACCTTTCTTCAGGGAGGCAGGACTATGGCTACACCTTC
>NA|TRBV12-3/TRBV12-4|TRBJ2-1|many
CASRVDTSGYNEQFF
TGTGCCAGCAGGGTGGACACCTCGGGTTACAATGAGCAGTTCTTC
>NA|TRBV25-1|TRBJ2-1|many
CASSDLGGSYNEQFF
TGTGCCAGCAGTGACCTAGGCGGTTCCTACAATGAGCAGTTCTTC
>TRBD1|TRBV25-1|TRBJ2-7|NA
CASRADRGPSYEQYF
TGTGCCAGCAGGGCGGACAGGGGGCCCTCCTACGAGCAGTACTTC
>TRBD2|TRBV11-2|TRBJ2-2|many
CASSPRGAGDTGELFF
TGTGCCAGCAGCCCGAGGGGAGCGGGAGACACCGGGGAGCTGTTTTTT
>NA|TRBV20-1|TRBJ2-3|many
CSALARSTDTQYF
TGCAGTGCCTTAGCGCGTAGCACAGATACGCAGTATTTT
>TRBD2|TRBV5-1|TRBJ2-5|many
CASSLKTSGRMEETQYF
TGCGCCAGCAGCTTGAAGACTAGCGGGAGGATGGAAGAGACCCAGTACTTC
>NA|TRBV15|TRBJ2-2|many
CATSRDPPGVLFF
TGTGCCACCAGCAGAGATCCCCCCGGGGTGCTGTTTTTT
>NA|TRBV12-3/TRBV12-4|TRBJ2-5|NA
CASSFKGERETQYF
TGTGCCAGCAGTTTTAAGGGGGAGAGAGAGACCCAGTACTTC
>NA|TRBV7-6|TRBJ2-2|NA
CASSPPLGELFF
TGTGCCAGCAGTCCCCCCCTCGGGGAGCTGTTTTTT
>NA|TRBV15|TRBJ2-1|NA
CATSRDIRWWQFF
TGTGCCACCAGCAGAGATATTAGGTGGTGGCAGTTCTTC
>NA|TRBV12-3/TRBV12-4|TRBJ2-1|many
CASSFGRESVNEQFF
TGTGCCAGCAGTTTTGGCCGGGAGTCGGTAAATGAGCAGTTCTTC
>NA|TRBV6-6|TRBJ2-1|many
CASSYRFEQFF
TGTGCCAGCAGTTATCGGTTTGAGCAGTTCTTC
>NA|TRBV5-1|TRBJ2-2|many
CASSTRGDTGELFF
TGCGCCAGCAGCACACGCGGGGACACCGGGGAGCTGTTTTTT
>NA|TRBV5-1|TRBJ2-1|few
CASSLNGVGNEQFF
TGCGCCAGCAGCTTGAATGGAGTCGGGAATGAGCAGTTCTTC
>NA|TRBV12-3/TRBV12-4|TRBJ2-1|many
CASLRGEVNNEQFF
TGTGCCAGCCTTAGGGGGGAGGTAAACAATGAGCAGTTCTTC
>TRBD2|TRBV18|TRBJ2-5|NA
CASSQTSGIETQYF
TGTGCCAGCTCCCAAACTAGCGGGATTGAGACCCAGTACTTC
>TRBD1|TRBV5-5|TRBJ1-2|NA
CASAPGQAGYGYTF
TGTGCCAGCGCCCCGGGACAGGCGGGCTATGGCTACACCTTC
>NA|TRBV20-1|TRBJ2-1|many
CSASGDYNEQFF
TGCAGTGCTAGCGGAGATTACAATGAGCAGTTCTTC
>TRBD2|TRBV28|TRBJ2-7|many
CASLSAGTSSTEQYF
TGTGCCAGCCTTTCAGCTGGGACTAGCTCGACGGAGCAGTACTTC
>NA|TRBV7-2|TRBJ1-2|many
CASASFNYGYTF
TGTGCCAGCGCCTCCTTTAACTATGGCTACACCTTC
>NA|TRBV20-1|TRBJ2-7|many
CSASNLRSSYEQYF
TGCAGTGCTAGTAATCTCAGGAGCTCCTACGAGCAGTACTTC
>NA|TRBV20-1|TRBJ1-2|NA
CSASLGGRLNGYTF
TGCAGTGCTAGTTTGGGGGGGCGCTTAAATGGCTACACCTTC
>NA|TRBV25-1|TRBJ2-1|many
CASSEYGLAKDEQFF
TGTGCCAGCAGTGAATACGGCCTAGCGAAAGATGAGCAGTTCTTC
>NA|TRBV24-1|TRBJ2-7|few
CATSDSQTYEQYF
TGTGCCACCAGTGACTCTCAAACCTACGAGCAGTACTTC
>TRBD1|TRBV5-5|TRBJ1-2|few
CASSGQDVGGYTF
TGTGCCAGCAGCGGACAGGACGTTGGTGGCTACACCTTC
>TRBD1|TRBV28|TRBJ2-6|few
CASSLVYWDRGRSTGANVLTF
TGTGCCAGCAGTTTAGTTTATTGGGACAGGGGGCGTTCAACTGGGGCCAACGTCCTGACTTTC
>NA|TRBV7-6|TRBJ2-3|NA
CASSLSGGAADTQYF
TGTGCCAGCAGCTTAAGTGGTGGGGCTGCAGATACGCAGTATTTT
>NA|TRBV5-1|TRBJ2-1|many
CASSLFLPVTRSYNEQFF
TGCGCCAGCAGCTTATTTCTTCCGGTAACGAGGTCCTACAATGAGCAGTTCTTC
>NA|TRBV7-9|TRBJ1-1|NA
CASSQWEGVAEAFF
TGTGCCAGCAGCCAATGGGAGGGAGTAGCTGAAGCTTTCTTT
>NA|TRBV12-3/TRBV12-4|TRBJ1-3|many
CASSKKGGSGNTIYF
TGTGCCAGCAGTAAAAAGGGAGGCTCTGGAAACACCATATATTTT
>NA|TRBV14|TRBJ2-7|few
CASSQGSGGNAYEQYF
TGTGCCAGCAGCCAAGGGTCCGGGGGAAATGCCTACGAGCAGTACTTC
>TRBD2|TRBV15|TRBJ2-1|NA
CATSGLASSYNEQFF
TGTGCCACCAGTGGACTAGCGAGCTCCTACAATGAGCAGTTCTTC
>NA|TRBV28|TRBJ2-7|NA
CASSLGPVYEQYF
TGTGCCAGCAGTTTAGGGCCAGTTTACGAGCAGTACTTC
>NA|TRBV20-1|TRBJ1-4|many
CSARPPYEKLFF
TGCAGTGCTAGGCCACCTTATGAAAAACTGTTTTTT
>TRBD2|TRBV5-5|TRBJ2-1|few
CASSLVGGLGPFNEQFF
TGTGCCAGCAGCTTGGTTGGAGGACTAGGCCCCTTCAATGAGCAGTTCTTC
>TRBD1|TRBV6-1|TRBJ1-2|many
CASRPGQSLYGYTF
TGTGCCAGCAGACCGGGACAGAGCCTCTATGGCTACACCTTC
>NA|TRBV2|TRBJ1-5|NA
CASSDPMTGRPQHF
TGTGCCAGCAGTGACCCCATGACTGGTCGGCCCCAGCATTTT
>NA|TRBV5-1|TRBJ2-5|many
CASSLVSQETQYF
TGCGCCAGCAGCTTGGTTTCTCAAGAGACCCAGTACTTC
>NA|TRBV20-1|TRBJ2-1|many
CSAARDWIPAGDEQFF
TGCAGTGCTGCGAGAGATTGGATCCCGGCCGGCGATGAGCAGTTCTTC
>TRBD1|TRBV4-1|TRBJ2-1|many
CASSQPGQGYEQFF
TGCGCCAGCAGCCAACCGGGACAGGGCTATGAGCAGTTCTTC
>TRBD1|TRBV20-1|TRBJ2-7|NA
CSARASPGQGTHEQYF
TGCAGTGCTAGAGCTTCGCCGGGACAGGGGACCCACGAGCAGTACTTC
>TRBD2|TRBV27|TRBJ2-1|NA
CASSLIVLAGVNEQFF
TGTGCCAGCAGTTTAATAGTACTAGCGGGCGTTAATGAGCAGTTCTTC
>TRBD1|TRBV20-1|TRBJ2-7|many
CSARDPMTGTVDEQYF
TGCAGTGCTAGAGATCCAATGACCGGGACAGTCGACGAGCAGTACTTC
>NA|TRBV12-3/TRBV12-4|TRBJ2-3|NA
CASTVGAASTDTQYF
TGTGCCAGCACCGTCGGCGCAGCCAGCACAGATACGCAGTATTTT
>NA|TRBV2|TRBJ2-5|NA
CASQRYGLETQYF
TGTGCCAGCCAGAGATACGGATTAGAGACCCAGTACTTC
>NA|TRBV2|TRBJ1-2|NA
CASSERTGHNYGYTF
TGTGCCAGCAGTGAGAGGACGGGCCATAACTATGGCTACACCTTC
>NA|TRBV20-1|TRBJ2-1|few
CSAGGAGDEQFF
TGCAGTGCTGGCGGGGCTGGGGATGAGCAGTTCTTC
>NA|TRBV19|TRBJ2-5|few
CASSDVEETQYF
TGTGCCAGCTCAGATGTAGAAGAGACCCAGTACTTC
>NA|TRBV6-5|TRBJ2-2|many
CASSFSAGVTGELFF
TGTGCCAGCAGTTTCTCAGCTGGGGTCACCGGGGAGCTGTTTTTT
>NA|TRBV27|TRBJ2-7|NA
CASSPEAQGWGYEQYF
TGTGCCAGCAGTCCAGAAGCGCAGGGTTGGGGCTACGAGCAGTACTTC
>TRBD2|TRBV6-5|TRBJ2-1|NA
CASSYISTPGTSAYNEQFF
TGTGCCAGCAGTTACATAAGTACCCCCGGGACTAGCGCATACAATGAGCAGTTCTTC
>TRBD1|TRBV18|TRBJ2-5|many
CASSPTGSETQYF
TGTGCCAGCTCACCGACAGGGTCCGAGACCCAGTACTTC
>NA|TRBV9|TRBJ1-2|many
CASSVGGRGYGYTF
TGTGCCAGCAGCGTAGGTGGCAGAGGCTATGGCTACACCTTC
>TRBD1|TRBV27|TRBJ1-1|many
CASSFQGGMNTEAFF
TGTGCCAGCAGTTTCCAGGGGGGAATGAACACTGAAGCTTTCTTT